The 10 T cell receptor beta chains listed next were all sequenced from one sample in a study of vaccination and CD4 T cells after COVID-19. Treatment meaning: roughly 11-day PBMC culture with coronavirus spike peptide pools or control peptides (ViraFEST assay). These TCRs' antigens remain unknown. The Oncomine TCR Beta short-read assay sequenced DNA from cultured CD4+ T cells. TCRdb itself ran the PCR reads through MiXCR, one entry per CDR3 protein. The data show 15,000 to 25,000 distinct CDR3 sequences, just under 55% seen once. The sequencing input was CD4+ T cells from blood, cultured in vitro. These receptor sequences come from a human donor who had recovered from COVID-19.

The gene calls are TRBV12-3 or TRBV12-4 and TRBJ1-1; D perhaps matches TRBD1 (5 bases). V was pared by 6 bases and J by 1 base, with 9 bases between. The CDR3 runs to 13 residues. The CDR3 DNA sequence: TGTGCCAGCAGCAAGACAGCGAACACTGAAGCTTTCTTT. Translating gives CASSKTANTEAFF.

This clonotype was picked up one time. The rearrangement links TRBV6-4 to TRBJ1-1; 9 bases are shared with TRBD1. This CDR3 comprises 14 residues. Germline V CDR1 and CDR2: MRHNA, SNTAGT. The V and J ends lost 5 bases and 3 bases, in that order; junction bases with no gene match: 4. The CDR3, as DNA: TGTGCCAGCAGTCCCGGGACAGGGTACACTGAAGCTTTCTTT. Its protein product is CASSPGTGYTEAFF.

This chain uses TRBV30 with TRBJ1-2, with D perhaps TRBD1 (6 bases). Germline CDR1 reads GTSNPN; CDR2 reads SVGIG (reference sequence). Trimming left V 3 bases short and J 7 bases short, with 15 bases between. The CDR3 is 13 residues long. CDR3 bases: TGTGCCTGGAGCAGACCAGGGGCGGGTGGCTACACCTTC. It encodes CAWSRPGAGGYTF.

This clonotype came up once. The chain has TRBV6-5 and TRBJ1-6; D is unresolved. CDR1 is MNHEY, CDR2 SVGAGI, per germline. The V end lost 2 bases, the J end lost 7 bases, and 12 bases lay between the germline ends. The CDR3 runs to 15 residues. Here the CDR3 reads CASSYNGPVNSPLHF. In nucleotides, the CDR3 is TGTGCCAGCAGTTACAATGGCCCGGTCAATTCACCCCTCCACTTT.

This clonotype was found once. The CDR3 DNA sequence: TGTGCCAGTAGTAAGGGAGCCAACTCTGGAAACACCATATATTTT. This codes for CASSKGANSGNTIYF. The rearrangement links TRBV19 to TRBJ1-3; unclear D gene. V was shortened by 4 bases and J by 0 bases, with 10 bases between the two germline ends. This CDR3 comprises 15 residues. Germline loops: CDR1 LNHDA, CDR2 SQIVND (reference sequence).

This clonotype has just a few counts. V gene TRBV20-1 combines with J gene TRBJ2-3; 7 bases are a match to TRBD2. Germline assignment: CDR1 DFQATT and CDR2 SNEGSKA (reference sequence). This CDR3 is built from 14 residues. V trimming: 5 bases; J trimming: 1 base; junction bases outside the gene matches: 6. In DNA form, the CDR3 reads TGCAGTGCTTTTCTAGCGGAGCGCACAGATACGCAGTATTTT. This translates into CSAFLAERTDTQYF.

V usage is TRBV20-1 and J usage is TRBJ2-5, with D unresolved. This CDR3 is 12 amino acids long. V was shortened by 6 bases and J by 4 bases, with 12 bases between the two germline ends. The germline V gene has CDR1 DFQATT and CDR2 SNEGSKA (reference sequence). CDR3 protein: CSADDKRETQYF. DNA for the CDR3: TGCAGTGCCGACGACAAGCGAGAGACCCAGTACTTC.

The rearrangement joins TRBV19 to TRBJ1-2, with D perhaps matching TRBD1 (6 bases). Germline V gene lookup returns CDR1 LNHDA and CDR2 SQIVND (reference sequence). V was pared by 5 bases and J by 0 bases, with 16 bases between. The CDR3 has 16 residues. The CDR3 spells CASSSTVRGSNYGYTF. CDR3 DNA sequence: TGTGCCAGTAGTTCGACAGTAAGGGGGTCTAACTATGGCTACACCTTC.

The gene calls are TRBV3-1 and TRBJ1-1, with a weak D call TRBD1 (6 bases). This CDR3 spans 17 amino acids. Germline CDR1 is LGHDT and CDR2 is YNNKEL (reference sequence). V was pared by 2 bases and J by 0 bases, with 16 bases between. CDR3 residues: CASSQPRGQFMNTEAFF. CDR3 in DNA: TGTGCCAGCAGCCAACCCCGTGGACAGTTCATGAACACTGAAGCTTTCTTT. The full variable domain, rest sourced from reference TRBV3-1 and TRBJ1-1, is DTAVSQTPKYLVTQMGNDKSIKCEQNLGHDTMYWYKQDSKKFLKIMFSYNNKELIINETVPNRFSPKSPDKAHLNLHINSLELGDSAVYFCASSQPRGQFMNTEAFFGQGTRLTVV.

The chain has TRBV6-2 or TRBV6-3 and TRBJ1-1, with TRBD1 matching 12 bases. CDR1 and CDR2 (germline): MNHEY, SVGEGT. With 9 bases clipped from V and 1 base from J, the junction kept 12 bases outside the gene matches. CDR3 length: 17 amino acids. The CDR3 is CARTPEGTGGQNTEAFF. Here the CDR3 DNA reads TGTGCCAGAACTCCCGAGGGGACAGGGGGCCAGAACACTGAAGCTTTCTTT.